The clone carrying this T cell receptor beta chain showed up just once. Its matching antigen is unknown. Primers: 60 Vbeta forward and 13 Jbeta reverse. In the study's own analysis: It was a later analysis that counted 83 million or so unique TCR beta chains, of which some 9.9 million were shared. TCRdb's table, derived via immunoSEQ multiplex PCR, lists solely in-frame clones and lacks some. V and J calls and clone size come straight from that table; D and trimming were deduced from the DNA. Of roughly 140,000 clones detected, over 75% appear once; the ten largest clones hold around 2.5%. At sampling all donors were nominally healthy, likely with unrecorded immune exposures. Germline V gene data show CDR1 as SQVTM and CDR2 as ANQGSEA. This CDR3 contains 13 residues. V lost 0 bases and J lost 1, with 6 bases in between. The sample originates from a study of cytomegalovirus exposure and HLA in healthy donors. Broader study findings: Earlier analysis found most TCR beta V segments productive about 90% or about 30% of the time.

Sequencing was performed on PBMCs. The rearrangement uses TRBV29-1 and TRBJ2-5; D is uncertain. The clonotype was recovered from a male donor in good health and CMV-seronegative. CDR3 coding DNA: TGCAGCGTTGAAGACAGTACCCAAGAGACCCAGTACTTC. Translating it yields CSVEDSTQETQYF.